The 20 T cell receptor beta chains in this list originate from one sample, sequenced in a study of blood T cell repertoires in COVID-19 (TCRdb year 2020). The library was obtained by the immunoSEQ multiplex PCR assay. TCRdb stores this immuneACCESS table with in-frame sequences only. Part of the clones is absent; in the studies checked, under half of the shortfall reflects unresolved V genes, and no reason is known for the rest. The sample includes about 170,000 clones, with 79% observed a single time. The ten largest make up about 20% of the sample. The sequenced material came from PBMCs or T cells enriched from blood (not recorded which). The receptors derive from a woman aged 70-85 years in a cohort exposed to, infected with or recovered from COVID-19 (not recorded which).

The rearrangement uses TRBV10-1 and TRBJ1-3, with 7 positions matching TRBD1. The trim removed 9 bases at V and 0 bases at J, leaving 5 bases unmatched. Germline CDR1 and CDR2: WNHNN and SYGVQD (reference sequence). The CDR3 is 14 amino acids. CDR3 nucleotides: TGCGCCAGTTCACAGGGGAGCTCTGGAAACACCATATATTTT. Encoded protein: CASSQGSSGNTIYF.

This clone was seen just once. The genes are TRBV3-1 (or the pseudogene TRBV3-2) and TRBJ2-1, with D possibly being TRBD1 (6 bases). The germline V and J ends were trimmed by 7 bases and 11 bases, with 12 bases remaining between them. The CDR3 is 11 residues long. Germline V gene sequence: CDR1 LGHDT, CDR2 YNNKEL (reference sequence). DNA of the CDR3: TGTGCCAGCACGGCAGGGGAGAAGCAGTTCTTC. This codes for CASTAGEKQFF.

The chain uses TRBV28 and TRBJ1-2; TRBD1 matches at 9 bases. CDR3 length: 16 amino acids. Germline-derived CDR1 and CDR2 are MDHEN and SYDVKM. V lost 3 bases to trimming and J lost 4 bases; unmatched junction nucleotides: 9. CDR3 residues: CASSLRTGEVIYGYTF. The CDR3 bases are TGTGCCAGCAGTTTGCGGACAGGGGAGGTTATCTATGGCTACACCTTC.

The genes are TRBV18 and TRBJ2-1, with 7 nucleotides matching TRBD2. Looked up from germline, CDR1 is KGHSH and CDR2 is LQKENI. Germline trimming cut 2 bases from V and 3 bases from J; bases unmatched to any gene: 1. The CDR3 totals 14 residues. The CDR3 is CASSPGGVYNEQFF. The CDR3 DNA is TGTGCCAGCTCACCAGGGGGGGTCTACAATGAGCAGTTCTTC.

V and J are TRBV15 and TRBJ2-5; 10 bases are shared with TRBD2. V trimming: 5 bases; J trimming: 0 bases; junction bases outside the gene matches: 9. Germline assignment: CDR1 LNHNV and CDR2 YYDKDF (reference sequence). The CDR3 has 17 amino acids. This CDR3 is CATSGIPSGSYQETQYF. In nucleotides, the CDR3 is TGTGCCACCAGCGGAATTCCTAGCGGGAGTTACCAAGAGACCCAGTACTTC.

The gene calls are TRBV6-5 and TRBJ1-2; the D gene is possibly TRBD1 (6 bases). This CDR3 comprises 13 residues. CDR1 is MNHEY and CDR2 is SVGAGI in the germline V gene. Trimming stripped 4 bases from V and 6 bases from J, with 12 bases between. The CDR3 here is CASSSTGGDGYTF. In nucleotides, the CDR3 is TGTGCCAGCAGTTCCACTGGGGGCGATGGCTACACCTTC.

The chain has TRBV7-2 and TRBJ2-7; weak D call: TRBD1 (5 bases). V was clipped by 5 bases and J by 1 base, with 12 bases between them. Germline V gene data show CDR1 as SGHTA and CDR2 as FQGNSA. The CDR3 has 14 amino acids. For the CDR3, the DNA is TGTGCCAGCAGCCTTGACAGTTTGTCCTACGAGCAGTACTTC. Translated: CASSLDSLSYEQYF. Complete variable domain (other parts from reference TRBV7-2 and TRBJ2-7): GAGVSQSPSNKVTEKGKDVELRCDPISGHTALYWYRQSLGQGLEFLIYFQGNSAPDKSGLPSDRFSAERTGGSVSTLTIQRTQQEDSAVYLCASSLDSLSYEQYFGPGTRLTVT.

The chain's CDR3 is CASRNILNTEAFF. The DNA for the CDR3 is TGTGCCAGCAGAAATATCTTGAACACTGAAGCTTTCTTT. This chain connects TRBV13 to TRBJ1-1; D ambiguous. The V gene's germline CDR1 is PRHDT and CDR2 FYEKMQ (reference sequence). The ends were cut back, 6 bases at V and 0 bases at J, with 8 bases in the middle. CDR3 length: 13 residues.

The rearrangement joins TRBV30 to TRBJ1-1; D possibly corresponds to TRBD1 (5 bases). The V gene's germline CDR1 is GTSNPN and CDR2 SVGIG (reference sequence). The CDR3 is made up of 12 amino acids. V dropped 2 bases and J dropped 11 bases, with 15 bases sitting between them. In nucleotides, the CDR3 is TGTGCCTGGAGTACACCCGGGGGGAGGGCTTTCTTT. Its protein is CAWSTPGGRAFF.

The chain carries TRBV29-1 and TRBJ2-1; 8 bases map to TRBD2. The CDR3 has 16 residues. Germline V gene data show CDR1 as SQVTM and CDR2 as ANQGSEA. V dropped 2 bases and J dropped 0; count of bases not matched to a gene: 6. The CDR3 sequence: CSVEFHSGSSYNEQFF. CDR3 coding DNA: TGCAGCGTTGAATTTCACAGCGGGAGCTCCTACAATGAGCAGTTCTTC.

The J gene is TRBJ2-7, the V gene TRBV9, with 7 bases lining up with TRBD1. The CDR3 contains 15 residues. The J segment lost 5 bases and the V segment lost 1 base, leaving 9 bases of the junction unmatched. Germline CDR1 reads SGDLS; CDR2 reads YYNGEE. The CDR3 nucleotides read TGTGCCAGCAGCGTATTCGACAGGGTAAGGCACGAGCAGTACTTC. Protein sequence: CASSVFDRVRHEQYF.

The chain has TRBV7-2 and TRBJ2-5; D perhaps matches TRBD1 (5 bases). The CDR3 consists of 15 residues. V lost 2 bases to trimming and J lost 2 bases, with 12 bases between them. Germline-derived CDR1 and CDR2 are SGHTA and FQGNSA. Here the CDR3 DNA reads TGTGCCAGCAGCTTATTGGCAGGGTATCAAGAGACCCAGTACTTC. It is translated as CASSLLAGYQETQYF.

V and J are TRBV2 and TRBJ2-1; 11 bases line up with TRBD2. From germline, CDR1 is SNHLY and CDR2 FYNNEI. Unmatched junction bases numbered 9, after V lost 4 bases and J lost 4 bases. This CDR3 is built from 17 residues. The CDR3 spells CASSGGLSGREYNEQFF. The DNA for the CDR3 is TGTGCCAGCAGTGGGGGGCTTAGCGGGAGGGAGTACAATGAGCAGTTCTTC.

In this sample, this clone turned up once. The rearrangement links TRBV5-1 to TRBJ1-6; tentative D call: TRBD1 (5 bases). Trimming took 5 bases from V and 7 from J, leaving 13 bases between them. The germline V gene encodes CDR1 SGHRS and CDR2 YFSETQ. The CDR3 has 14 amino acids. The CDR3 bases are TGCGCCAGCAGGCCCAGGGTGGAGAATTCACCCCTCCACTTT. Residues: CASRPRVENSPLHF.

V and J are TRBV27 and TRBJ2-7, with D tentatively TRBD2 (7 bases). The CDR3 covers 16 residues. V was clipped by 0 bases and J by 5 bases, with 17 bases between them. CDR1 is MNHEY and CDR2 is SMNVEV in the germline V gene (reference sequence). In DNA, the CDR3 is TGTGCCAGCAGTTTATCGGTCGGGGGGCTTTCCAACGAGCAGTACTTC. Amino acid sequence: CASSLSVGGLSNEQYF.

The rearrangement uses TRBV29-1 and TRBJ2-3, with 8 bases fitting TRBD2. Germline trimming cut 1 base from V and 7 bases from J; bases unmatched to any gene: 10. Germline CDR1 is SQVTM and CDR2 is ANQGSEA. CDR3 length: 15 residues. CDR3 residues: CSVEGLAGRPHTQYF. As DNA, the CDR3 is TGCAGCGTTGAAGGGTTAGCGGGAAGGCCCCATACGCAGTATTTT.

The chain has TRBV6-6 and TRBJ1-1; 7 bases align to TRBD1. The germline gives CDR1 MNHNY, CDR2 SVGAGI (reference sequence). After removal of 5 bases from V and 0 bases from J, the junction contained 9 bases not matched to a gene. This CDR3 region has 16 residues. The CDR3 spells CASSHRRTGLNTEAFF. The CDR3 DNA reads TGTGCCAGCAGTCACAGGCGGACAGGATTGAACACTGAAGCTTTCTTT.

The chain has TRBV7-9 and TRBJ2-3; D is uncertain. V lost 4 bases, J lost 0 bases, and 11 bases lay in between. CDR3 length: 15 residues. The V gene's germline CDR1 is SEHNR and CDR2 FQNEAQ (reference sequence). The CDR3 protein is CASSSPRSSTDTQYF. For the CDR3, the DNA is TGTGCCAGCAGCTCCCCTCGGTCTAGCACAGATACGCAGTATTTT.

The chain combines TRBV9 with TRBJ1-5, with 7 nucleotides matching TRBD1. This CDR3 is built from 13 residues. V trimming: 2 bases; J trimming: 4 bases; junction bases outside the gene matches: 0. Germline assignment: CDR1 SGDLS and CDR2 YYNGEE. The CDR3 sequence is CASSVGQNQPQHF. DNA of the CDR3: TGTGCCAGCAGCGTGGGACAGAATCAGCCCCAGCATTTT.

The chain's CDR3 is CSILSGRLGTDTQYF. As DNA, the CDR3 is TGCAGCATCCTTAGCGGGAGGCTCGGCACAGATACGCAGTATTTT. The chain joins TRBV29-1 to TRBJ2-3, with 10 bases that match TRBD2. This CDR3 is 15 amino acids long. V lost 8 bases, J lost 1 base, and 9 bases stayed unmatched. Germline CDR1 reads SQVTM; CDR2 reads ANQGSEA.